What follows is one T cell receptor beta chain and its context. Original processing methods: Estimation of nucleated cell counts relied on the amplification of reference gene primers. The repertoire was sequenced with immunoSEQ multiplex PCR; TCRdb's copy has only in-frame clones and lacks some. V and J calls and clone size are as listed in that table; D and trimming were resolved from the DNA. The sample carries about 120,000 clones, 70% to 80% recorded once. The sample originates from a study of blood T cell repertoires in COVID-19. Background on the study: Sources were T cells, B-cell-depleted T cells, or PBMCs; the material itself was cDNA or gDNA.

V trimming: 0 bases; J trimming: 5 bases; junction bases outside the gene matches: 7. The CDR3 extends over 16 amino acids. From germline, CDR1 is SGDLS and CDR2 YYNGEE. The chain couples TRBV9 to TRBJ2-5; 10 bases are shared with TRBD1. The clonotype comes from a woman of 80 years or more with acute or convalescent COVID-19. Sequences were obtained from peripheral blood. The CDR3 coding sequence is TGTGCCAGCAGCGTAGACCCTGGGACAGGGGTGGAGACCCAGTACTTC. This sequence encodes CASSVDPGTGVETQYF.